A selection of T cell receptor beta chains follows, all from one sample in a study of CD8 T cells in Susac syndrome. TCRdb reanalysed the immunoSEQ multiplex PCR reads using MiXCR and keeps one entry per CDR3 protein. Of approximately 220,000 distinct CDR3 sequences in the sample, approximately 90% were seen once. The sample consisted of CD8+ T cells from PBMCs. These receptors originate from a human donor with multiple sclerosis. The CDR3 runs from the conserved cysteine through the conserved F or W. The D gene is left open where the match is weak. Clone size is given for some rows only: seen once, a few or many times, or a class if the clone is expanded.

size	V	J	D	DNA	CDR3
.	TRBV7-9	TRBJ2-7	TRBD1	TGTGCCAGCAGCCTCGGACAGGGGGATCTTTACGAGCAGTACTTC	CASSLGQGDLYEQYF
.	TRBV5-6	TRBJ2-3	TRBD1	TGTGCCAGCAGCACAGGGACAGGGACCCCAGATACGCAGTATTTT	CASSTGTGTPDTQYF
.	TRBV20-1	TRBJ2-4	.	TGCAGTGCTAGAGATGCGTTGGTTCAGTACTTC	CSARDALVQYF
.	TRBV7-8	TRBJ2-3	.	TGTGCCAGCAGCTCGGCCAACACAGATACGCAGTATTTT	CASSSANTDTQYF
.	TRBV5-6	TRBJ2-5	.	TGTGCCAGCAGCTCCCTAGTGGGGGAGACCCAGTACTTC	CASSSLVGETQYF
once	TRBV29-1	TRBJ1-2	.	TGCAGCGTTGTACGGAGCGCGGGCGCAGGGTATGGCTACACCTTC	CSVVRSAGAGYGYTF
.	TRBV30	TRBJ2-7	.	TGTGCCTGGAGATTCTCCAAACTCTCCGACGAGCAGTACTTC	CAWRFSKLSDEQYF
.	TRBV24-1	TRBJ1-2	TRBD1	TGTGCCACCAGTGATTCTAGACAGGGGGCGGTGGACTACACCTTC	CATSDSRQGAVDYTF
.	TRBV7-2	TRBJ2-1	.	TGTGCCAGCAGCCCCTGGGACAATGAGCAGTTCTTC	CASSPWDNEQFF
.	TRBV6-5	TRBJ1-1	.	TGTGCCAGCAGTTACCACGAGAAGAACACTGAAGCTTTCTTT	CASSYHEKNTEAFF
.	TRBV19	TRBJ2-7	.	TGTGCCAGTAGTACCTCCGGAGGATTCTACGAGCAGTACTTC	CASSTSGGFYEQYF
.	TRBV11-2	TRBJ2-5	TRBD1	TGTGCCAGCAGCAAAATTCTAGGGGGCGCAGAGACCCAGTACTTC	CASSKILGGAETQYF
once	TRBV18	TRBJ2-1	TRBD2	TGTGCCAGCTCACCGGGACTAGCGGGGAACGATGAGCAGTTCTTC	CASSPGLAGNDEQFF
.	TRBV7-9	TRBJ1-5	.	TGTGCCAGCAGCTCCGGGACACTGAATCAGCCCCAGCATTTT	CASSSGTLNQPQHF
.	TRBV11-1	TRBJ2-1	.	TGTGCCAGCAGACTGCTAGTTGACTCCTACAATGAGCAGTTCTTC	CASRLLVDSYNEQFF
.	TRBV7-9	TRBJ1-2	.	TGTGCCAGCAGCAATCTAGTCCGGAACGGCTATGGCTACACCTTC	CASSNLVRNGYGYTF
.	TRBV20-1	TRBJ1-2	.	TGCAGTGCTAGAGAACTTAGCGAGAACTATGGCTACACCTTC	CSARELSENYGYTF
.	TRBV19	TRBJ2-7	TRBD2	TGTGCCAGTAGTACAGCCGGGGCTAGCGGGGGCTATCCTTTGAACTACGAGCAGTACTTC	CASSTAGASGGYPLNYEQYF
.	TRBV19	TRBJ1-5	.	TGTGCCAGTAGTAGTAAGGTCATTAATCAGCCCCAGCATTTT	CASSSKVINQPQHF
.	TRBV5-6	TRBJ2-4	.	TGTGCCAGCAGCTTGGGTACTTGGGAACACCTAAGGAACATTCAGTACTTC	CASSLGTWEHLRNIQYF
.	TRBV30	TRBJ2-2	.	TGTGCCTGGAGTGTGAGGGGGTGGTACACCGGGGAGCTGTTTTTT	CAWSVRGWYTGELFF
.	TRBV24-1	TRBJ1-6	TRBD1	TGTGCCACCATGGTCCGGGACAGGTCAAATTCACCCCTCCACTTT	CATMVRDRSNSPLHF
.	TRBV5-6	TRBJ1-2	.	TGTGCCAGCAGCGGGGACTCCAACTATGGCTACACCTTC	CASSGDSNYGYTF
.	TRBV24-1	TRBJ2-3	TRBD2	TGTGCCACCAGTGACGAGAAAATAGCGGGAGGGCCTGGTACGCAGTATTTT	CATSDEKIAGGPGTQYF
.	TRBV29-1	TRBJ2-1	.	TGCAGCGTTGCGGGGAGTAACAATGAGCAGTTCTTC	CSVAGSNNEQFF
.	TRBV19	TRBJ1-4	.	TGTGCCAGTGGGAGGACAGTTAATGAAAAACTGTTTTTT	CASGRTVNEKLFF
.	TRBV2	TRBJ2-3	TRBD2	TGTGCCAGCAGGACTAGCGGGCTCACAGATACGCAGTATTTT	CASRTSGLTDTQYF
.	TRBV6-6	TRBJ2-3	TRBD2	TGTGCCAGCAGTTACAGGACTAGGACAGATACGCAGTATTTT	CASSYRTRTDTQYF
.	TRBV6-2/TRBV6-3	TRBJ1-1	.	TGTGCCAGCAGTTATAGACGGGATGACACTGAAGCTTTCTTT	CASSYRRDDTEAFF
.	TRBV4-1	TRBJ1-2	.	TGCGCCAGCAGCCAAGAGGGGCTCTGGGGGTCGCACTATGGCTACACCTTC	CASSQEGLWGSHYGYTF
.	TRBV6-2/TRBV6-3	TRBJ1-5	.	TGTGCCAGCAGTTACTCTGGGTGGGAAAGCAATCAGCCCCAGCATTTT	CASSYSGWESNQPQHF
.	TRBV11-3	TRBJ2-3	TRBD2	TGTGCCAGCAGCTCTGGACTAGCGTTCGATACGCAGTATTTT	CASSSGLAFDTQYF
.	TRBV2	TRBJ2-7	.	TGTGCCGTCACGGGGCTAGCGTCCTACGAGCAGTACTTC	CAVTGLASYEQYF
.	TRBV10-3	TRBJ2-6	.	TGTGCCATCAGTGAAGGCTCTGGGGCCAACGTCCTGACTTTC	CAISEGSGANVLTF
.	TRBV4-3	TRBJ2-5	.	TGCGCCAGCAGCCAAGGAAGGGGCTTGGAGACCCAGTACTTC	CASSQGRGLETQYF
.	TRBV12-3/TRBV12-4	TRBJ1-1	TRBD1	TGTGCCAGCAGGCTACAGGGGGCCTCTGAAGCTTTCTTT	CASRLQGASEAFF
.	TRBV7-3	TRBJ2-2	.	TGTGCCAGCAGCTTTATACAGGGTGGCACCGGGGAGCTGTTTTTT	CASSFIQGGTGELFF
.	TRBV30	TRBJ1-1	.	TGTGCCTGGAGTGTAGGTTATTACACTGAAGCTTTCTTT	CAWSVGYYTEAFF
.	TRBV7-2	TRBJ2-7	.	TGTGCCAGCAGCTTAAGGGGGGGGACAGGTTTCGCCTACTACGAGCAGTACTTC	CASSLRGGTGFAYYEQYF
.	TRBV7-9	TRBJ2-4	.	TGTGCCAGCAGCTTAGCGGGACAAAACATTCAGTACTTC	CASSLAGQNIQYF
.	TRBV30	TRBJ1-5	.	TGTGCCTGGAGTGCGGGGGGGAACCAGCCCCAGCATTTT	CAWSAGGNQPQHF
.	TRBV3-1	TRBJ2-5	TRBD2	TGTGCCAGCAGCCAGACTAGCGGGGGGCTGGGACAAGAGACCCAGTACTTC	CASSQTSGGLGQETQYF